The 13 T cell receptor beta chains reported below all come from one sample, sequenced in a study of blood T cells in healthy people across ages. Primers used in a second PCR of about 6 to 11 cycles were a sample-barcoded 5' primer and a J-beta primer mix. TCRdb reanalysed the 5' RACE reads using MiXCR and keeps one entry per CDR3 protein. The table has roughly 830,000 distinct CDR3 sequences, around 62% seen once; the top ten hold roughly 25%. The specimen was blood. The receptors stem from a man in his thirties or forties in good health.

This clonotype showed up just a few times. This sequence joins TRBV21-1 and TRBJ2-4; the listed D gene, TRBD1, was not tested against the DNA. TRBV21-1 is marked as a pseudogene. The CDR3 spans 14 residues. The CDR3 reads CASSTKTEPNIQYF. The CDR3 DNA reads TGTGCCAGCAGCACTAAGACAGAACCCAACATTCAGTACTTC.

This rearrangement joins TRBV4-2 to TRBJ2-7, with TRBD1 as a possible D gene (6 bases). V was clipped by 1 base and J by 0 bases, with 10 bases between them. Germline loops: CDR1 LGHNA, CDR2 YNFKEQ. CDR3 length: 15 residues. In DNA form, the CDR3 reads TGTGCCAGCAGCCAAGGGGGGCAATTCTCCTACGAGCAGTACTTC. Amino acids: CASSQGGQFSYEQYF.

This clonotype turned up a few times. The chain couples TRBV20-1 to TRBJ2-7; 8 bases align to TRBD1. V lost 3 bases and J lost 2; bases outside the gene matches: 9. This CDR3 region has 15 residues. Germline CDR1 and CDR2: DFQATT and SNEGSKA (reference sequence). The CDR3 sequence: CSARSGQENAYEQYF. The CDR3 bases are TGCAGTGCTAGGTCGGGACAGGAGAACGCCTACGAGCAGTACTTC.

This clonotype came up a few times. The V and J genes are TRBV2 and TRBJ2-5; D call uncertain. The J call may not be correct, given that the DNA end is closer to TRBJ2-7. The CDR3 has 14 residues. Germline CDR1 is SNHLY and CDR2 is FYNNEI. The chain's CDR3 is CASSDWQVSYEQYF. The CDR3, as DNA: TGTGCCAGCAGTGACTGGCAGGTTAGCTACGAGCAGTACTTC.

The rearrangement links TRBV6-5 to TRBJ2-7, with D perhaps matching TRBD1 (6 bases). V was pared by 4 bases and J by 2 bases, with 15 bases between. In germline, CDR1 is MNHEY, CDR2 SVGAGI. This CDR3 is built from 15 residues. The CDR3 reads CASSSQGRGAYEQYF. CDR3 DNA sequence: TGTGCCAGCAGTTCACAGGGTAGAGGGGCCTACGAGCAGTACTTC.

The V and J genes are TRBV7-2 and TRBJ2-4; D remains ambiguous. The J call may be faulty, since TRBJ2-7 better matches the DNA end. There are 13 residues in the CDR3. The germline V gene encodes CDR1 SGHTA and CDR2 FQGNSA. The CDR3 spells CASSPNEVYEQYF. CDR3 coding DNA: TGTGCCAGCAGCCCTAACGAAGTCTACGAGCAGTACTTC.

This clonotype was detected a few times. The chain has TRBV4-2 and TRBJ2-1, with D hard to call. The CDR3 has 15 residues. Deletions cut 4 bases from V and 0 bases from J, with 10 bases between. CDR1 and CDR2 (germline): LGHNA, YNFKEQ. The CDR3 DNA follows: TGTGCCAGCAGCCCCGGCGAGCCCTCCTACAATGAGCAGTTCTTC. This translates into CASSPGEPSYNEQFF.

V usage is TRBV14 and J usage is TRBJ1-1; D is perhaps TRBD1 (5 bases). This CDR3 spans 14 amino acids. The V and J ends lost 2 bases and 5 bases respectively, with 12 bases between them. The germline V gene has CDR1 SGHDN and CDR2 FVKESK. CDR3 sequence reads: CASSQPGRRTEAFF. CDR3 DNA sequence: TGTGCCAGCAGCCAACCAGGGAGGCGAACTGAAGCTTTCTTT.

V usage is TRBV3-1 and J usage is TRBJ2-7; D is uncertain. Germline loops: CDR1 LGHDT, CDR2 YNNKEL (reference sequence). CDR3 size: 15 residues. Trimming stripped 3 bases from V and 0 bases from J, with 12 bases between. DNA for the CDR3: TGTGCCAGCAGCCATTACACTACGGTCTCCTACGAGCAGTACTTC. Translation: CASSHYTTVSYEQYF.

CDR3: CASRREGTNEQYF. CDR3 DNA: TGTGCCAGCAGGAGAGAAGGGACAAACGAGCAGTACTTC. The rearrangement links TRBV7-9 to TRBJ2-7; D is perhaps TRBD1 (6 bases). The V and J ends lost 6 bases and 5 bases respectively, with 14 bases between them. This CDR3 comprises 13 residues. Looked up from germline, CDR1 is SEHNR and CDR2 is FQNEAQ (reference sequence). Based on the CDR3 plus reference TRBV7-9 and TRBJ2-7, the full variable domain is DTGVSQNPRHKITKRGQNVTFRCDPISEHNRLYWYRQTLGQGPEFLTYFQNEAQLEKSRLLSDRFSAERPKGSFSTLEIQRTEQGDSAMYLCASRREGTNEQYFGPGTRLTVT.

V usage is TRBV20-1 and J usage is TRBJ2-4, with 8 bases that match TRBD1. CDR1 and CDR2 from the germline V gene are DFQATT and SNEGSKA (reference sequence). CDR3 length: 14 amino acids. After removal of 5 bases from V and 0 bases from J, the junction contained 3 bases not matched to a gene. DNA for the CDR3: TGCAGTGCTGGACAGGGATCAGCCAAAAACATTCAGTACTTC. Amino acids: CSAGQGSAKNIQYF.

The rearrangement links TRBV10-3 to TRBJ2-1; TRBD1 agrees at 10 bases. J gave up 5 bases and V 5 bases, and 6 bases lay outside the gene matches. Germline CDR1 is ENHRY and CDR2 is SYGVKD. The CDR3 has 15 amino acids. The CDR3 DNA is TGTGCCATCAGTCCGGACAGGGGGAAGCACAATGAGCAGTTCTTC. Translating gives CAISPDRGKHNEQFF.

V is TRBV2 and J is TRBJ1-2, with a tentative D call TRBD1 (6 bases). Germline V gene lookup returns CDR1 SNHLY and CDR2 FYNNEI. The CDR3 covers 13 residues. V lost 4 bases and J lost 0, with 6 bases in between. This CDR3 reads CASSGGPNYGYTF. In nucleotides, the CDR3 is TGTGCCAGCAGTGGGGGGCCTAACTATGGCTACACCTTC.